This is a list of T cell receptor beta chains from one sample in a study of radiation and T cells in renal cell carcinoma. Clones were sequenced by immunoSEQ multiplex PCR, and TCRdb holds only the in-frame ones, with some missing. The repertoire holds over 60,000 clones, with over 65% as singletons. The input for sequencing was blood, taken from a patient whose treatment included radiotherapy and nephrectomy. These receptors were taken from a woman aged 60-75 years with renal cell carcinoma. The CDR3 runs from the conserved cysteine through the conserved F or W. D genes are given only for firm matches. A clone size is listed for some rows: how often the clone was seen (once, few, many), or a class if it is expanded.

J gene | D gene | V gene | clone size | CDR3 DNA | CDR3 protein
TRBJ2-7 | . | TRBV6-6 | . | TGTGCCAGCAGTTTGGACGGTGACTCCTACGAGCAGTACTTC | CASSLDGDSYEQYF
TRBJ2-1 | . | TRBV5-1 | . | TGCGCCAGCAGCGTGGGGGGGACAGTCTACAATGAGCAGTTCTTC | CASSVGGTVYNEQFF
TRBJ2-1 | TRBD1 | TRBV6-6 | . | TGTGCCAGCAGTTACTCGACAGGGTTAAGCAATGAGCAGTTCTTC | CASSYSTGLSNEQFF
TRBJ2-3 | TRBD2 | TRBV11-2 | . | TGTGCCAGCAGCTTAGGGACTAGCCAGGATACGCAGTATTTT | CASSLGTSQDTQYF
TRBJ1-6 | . | TRBV25-1 | . | TGTGCCAGCAGTGAATATAAGGGCCGGGACGGTGATAATTCACCCCTCCACTTT | CASSEYKGRDGDNSPLHF
TRBJ1-2 | TRBD1 | TRBV28 | . | TGTGCCAGCAGTTTACCAGGGGGATTCTATGGCTACACCTTC | CASSLPGGFYGYTF
TRBJ1-1 | TRBD1 | TRBV19 | . | TGTGCCAGTAGTAGAGGACAGGTCCCGCTGAACACTGAAGCTTTCTTT | CASSRGQVPLNTEAFF
TRBJ1-4 | TRBD1 | TRBV28 | . | TGTGCCAGCAGTTTATCAGGGGGCGCCGGGGCAACTAATGAAAAACTGTTTTTT | CASSLSGGAGATNEKLFF
TRBJ1-2 | . | TRBV5-1 | . | TGCGCCAGCAGCCGGGGGTTAGGGCAAGTTCACTATGGCTACACCTTC | CASSRGLGQVHYGYTF
TRBJ2-1 | . | TRBV6-1 | . | TGTGCCAGCGGGGACTCCCCATATTCCTACAATGAGCAGTTCTTC | CASGDSPYSYNEQFF
TRBJ2-7 | . | TRBV6-5 | once | TGTGCCAGCAGTTTCAGGGAGGCCTCCTACGAGCAGTACTTC | CASSFREASYEQYF
TRBJ2-7 | TRBD1 | TRBV19 | . | TGTGCCAGTAGCCAACAGGGGAACTCCTACGAGCAGTACTTC | CASSQQGNSYEQYF